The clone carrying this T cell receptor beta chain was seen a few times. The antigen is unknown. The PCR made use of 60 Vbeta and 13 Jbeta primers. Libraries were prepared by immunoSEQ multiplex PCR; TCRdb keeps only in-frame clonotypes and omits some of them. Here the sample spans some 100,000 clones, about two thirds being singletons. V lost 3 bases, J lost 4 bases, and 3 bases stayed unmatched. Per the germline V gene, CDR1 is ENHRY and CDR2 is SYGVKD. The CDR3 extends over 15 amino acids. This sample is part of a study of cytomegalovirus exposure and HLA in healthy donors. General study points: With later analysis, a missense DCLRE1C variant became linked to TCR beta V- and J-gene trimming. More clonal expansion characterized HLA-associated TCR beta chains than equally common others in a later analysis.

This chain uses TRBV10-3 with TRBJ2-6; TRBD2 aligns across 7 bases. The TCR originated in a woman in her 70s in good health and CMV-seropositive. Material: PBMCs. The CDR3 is CAISDGGNGANVLTF. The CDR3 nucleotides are TGTGCCATCAGTGACGGGGGGAACGGGGCCAACGTCCTGACTTTC.